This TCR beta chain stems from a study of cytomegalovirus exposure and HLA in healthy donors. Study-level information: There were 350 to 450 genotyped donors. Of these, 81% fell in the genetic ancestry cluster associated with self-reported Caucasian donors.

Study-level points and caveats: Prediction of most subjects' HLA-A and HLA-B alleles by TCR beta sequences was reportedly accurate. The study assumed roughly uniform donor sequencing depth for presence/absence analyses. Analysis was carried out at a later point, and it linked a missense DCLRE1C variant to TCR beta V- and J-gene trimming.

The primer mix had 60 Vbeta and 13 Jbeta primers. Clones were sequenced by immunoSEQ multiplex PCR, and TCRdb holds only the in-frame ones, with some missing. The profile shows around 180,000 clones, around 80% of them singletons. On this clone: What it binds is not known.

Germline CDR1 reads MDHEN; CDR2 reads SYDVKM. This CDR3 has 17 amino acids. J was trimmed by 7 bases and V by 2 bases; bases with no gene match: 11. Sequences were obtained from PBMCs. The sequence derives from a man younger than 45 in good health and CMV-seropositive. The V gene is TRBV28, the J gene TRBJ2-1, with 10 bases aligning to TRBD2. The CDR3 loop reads CASSLLGGLAGVNEQFF. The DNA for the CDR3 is TGTGCCAGCAGTTTACTAGGCGGGCTAGCGGGAGTGAATGAGCAGTTCTTC.